This entry features one T cell receptor beta chain sequence. Every isolated RNA sample was fully reverse transcribed, so sequencing captured expressed TCRB transcripts. The assay was immunoSEQ multiplex PCR, and TCRdb's table has in-frame clones only and misses some. The data show 900,000 or so clones, roughly 16% seen once. V lost 1 base to trimming and J lost 4 bases, with 10 bases between them. The CDR3 is made up of 14 amino acids. The germline gives CDR1 MNHNY, CDR2 SVGAGI (reference sequence). The sample originates from a study of beta chain features in type 1 diabetes. A CD45RO/CCR7/CD25/CD127/CD95/CD27 panel sorted naive, central memory, regulatory and stem cell-like memory CD4+ cells.

This clonotype was obtained from a woman aged 18-30 years in good health. Sequenced sample: naive CD4+ T cells from blood. The V call is TRBV6-6, the J call TRBJ1-1; a possible D gene is TRBD1 (6 bases). The DNA for the CDR3 is TGTGCCAGCAGTTACTGGGACACTAGCACTGAAGCTTTCTTT. Encoded protein: CASSYWDTSTEAFF.